Below are 9 T cell receptor beta chains sequenced from a single sample in a study of cytomegalovirus exposure and HLA in healthy donors. It was with 60 Vbeta and 13 Jbeta primers that the PCR ran. Some clones are missing from TCRdb's copy, which holds only in-frame ones; the method was immunoSEQ multiplex PCR. The sample has about 120,000 clones; roughly four fifths are singletons. The material sequenced was PBMCs. The origin of the receptors is a woman under 30 in good health and CMV-seronegative.

Only a few counts were recorded for this clone. This chain connects TRBV28 to TRBJ1-2; 8 bases map to TRBD1. Germline V gene sequence: CDR1 MDHEN, CDR2 SYDVKM. The length of the CDR3 is 17 residues. J lost 4 bases, V lost 5 bases, and 15 bases had no gene match. CDR3 bases: TGTGCCAGCAGTCCCGACAGGGGATCGCAAAGTATCTATGGCTACACCTTC. This sequence encodes CASSPDRGSQSIYGYTF.

This clone was seen a single time. The chain recombines TRBV6-5 with TRBJ2-7, with D tentatively TRBD2 (7 bases). Germline V gives CDR1 MNHEY, CDR2 SVGAGI. The V gene lost 9 bases and the J gene lost 3 bases, with 12 bases spanning the gap. This CDR3 contains 12 residues. The CDR3 DNA is TGTGCCAGTCGGGGGGCCCTCTACGAGCAGTACTTC. Its protein is CASRGALYEQYF.

This clone was detected only a few times. V and J are TRBV4-1 and TRBJ1-1; no firm D call. Germline assignment: CDR1 MGHRA and CDR2 YSYEKL. The CDR3 is 15 amino acids. V shed 1 base and J shed 0 bases, with 9 bases lying between them. CDR3 DNA: TGCGCCAGCAGCCAAGTGGCCCCAATGAACACTGAAGCTTTCTTT. This encodes CASSQVAPMNTEAFF.

This sequence joins TRBV5-1 and TRBJ1-4; D is ambiguous. Trimming shortened V by 7 bases and J by 4 bases, and 14 bases separated the two germline ends. This CDR3 has 14 residues. The germline V gene has CDR1 SGHRS and CDR2 YFSETQ. The CDR3 sequence is CASSAGVGNEKLFF. The CDR3 DNA is TGCGCCAGCTCTGCGGGTGTCGGTAATGAAAAACTGTTTTTT.

The CDR3, as DNA: TGCGCCAGCAGCTTGGCCTTAGGGGAAGGTAACTATGGCTACACCTTC. Amino acids: CASSLALGEGNYGYTF. The gene calls are TRBV5-1 and TRBJ1-2; D perhaps matches TRBD1 (5 bases). The CDR3 is 16 residues long. The germline V gene has CDR1 SGHRS and CDR2 YFSETQ. The V end was cut by 0 bases, the J end by 1 base, with 13 bases between. Together with reference TRBV5-1 and TRBJ1-2, the CDR3 gives the full variable domain: KAGVTQTPRYLIKTRGQQVTLSCSPISGHRSVSWYQQTPGQGLQFLFEYFSETQRNKGNFPGRFSGRQFSNSRSEMNVSTLELGDSALYLCASSLALGEGNYGYTFGSGTRLTVV.

The chain is built from TRBV4-2 and TRBJ2-6, with 8 bases matching TRBD2. The CDR3 is 16 residues long. CDR1 is LGHNA, CDR2 YNFKEQ, per germline. V trimming: 1 base; J trimming: 2 bases; junction bases outside the gene matches: 1. The CDR3 here is CASSQGRGAGANVLTF. The CDR3 DNA sequence: TGTGCCAGCAGCCAAGGGCGGGGGGCTGGGGCCAACGTCCTGACTTTC.

The genes are TRBV10-3 and TRBJ1-1; 7 bases are a match to TRBD1. In germline, CDR1 is ENHRY, CDR2 SYGVKD. Losses at the gene ends were 5 bases for V and 0 bases for J; bases not matched to a gene: 9. The CDR3 is 16 amino acids. The CDR3 nucleotides read TGTGCCATCAGTCGACAGGGTGGAGCAATGAACACTGAAGCTTTCTTT. It translates to CAISRQGGAMNTEAFF.

This chain joins TRBV29-1 and TRBJ2-7, with D perhaps TRBD1 (6 bases). The CDR3 consists of 12 residues. V lost 3 bases, J lost 7 bases, and 13 bases lay in between. CDR1 and CDR2 (germline): SQVTM, ANQGSEA. The CDR3 reads CSVETGLIEQYF. The CDR3 region has the DNA TGCAGCGTTGAGACAGGTTTAATTGAGCAGTACTTC.

V and J are TRBV16 and TRBJ1-2; possibly TRBD1 for D (6 bases). Trimming removed 4 bases at V and 5 bases at J, with 17 bases between. This CDR3 comprises 15 residues. The germline CDR1 and CDR2 sequences are KGHSY and FQNENV. CDR3 in amino acids: CASSRLGDILYGYTF. For the CDR3, the DNA is TGTGCCAGCAGCCGCTTAGGGGACATATTATATGGCTACACCTTC.